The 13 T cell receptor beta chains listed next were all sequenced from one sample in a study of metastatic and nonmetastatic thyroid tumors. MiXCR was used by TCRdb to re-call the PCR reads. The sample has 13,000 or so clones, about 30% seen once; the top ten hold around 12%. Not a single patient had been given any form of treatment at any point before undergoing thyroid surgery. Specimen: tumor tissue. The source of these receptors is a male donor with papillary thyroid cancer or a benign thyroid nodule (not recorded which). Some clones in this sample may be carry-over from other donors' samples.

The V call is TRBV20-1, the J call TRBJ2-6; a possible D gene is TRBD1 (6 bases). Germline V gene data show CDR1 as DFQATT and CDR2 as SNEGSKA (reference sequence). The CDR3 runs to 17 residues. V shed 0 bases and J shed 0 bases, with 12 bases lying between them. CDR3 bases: TGCAGTGCTAGAGACCCCAGGGGAAGCTCTGGGGCCAACGTCCTGACTTTC. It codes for CSARDPRGSSGANVLTF.

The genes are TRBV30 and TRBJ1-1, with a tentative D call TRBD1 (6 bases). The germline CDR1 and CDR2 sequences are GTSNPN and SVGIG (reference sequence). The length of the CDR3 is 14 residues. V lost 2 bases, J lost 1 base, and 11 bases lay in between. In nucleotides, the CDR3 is TGTGCCTGGAGTCCGGGACATCGGAACACTGAAGCTTTCTTT. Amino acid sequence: CAWSPGHRNTEAFF.

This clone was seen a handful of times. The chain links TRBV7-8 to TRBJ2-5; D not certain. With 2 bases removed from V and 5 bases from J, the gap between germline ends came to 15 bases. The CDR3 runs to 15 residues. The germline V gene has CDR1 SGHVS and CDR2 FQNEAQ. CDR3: CASSLLPREAETQYF. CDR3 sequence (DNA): TGTGCCAGCAGCTTATTGCCGAGAGAGGCCGAGACCCAGTACTTC.

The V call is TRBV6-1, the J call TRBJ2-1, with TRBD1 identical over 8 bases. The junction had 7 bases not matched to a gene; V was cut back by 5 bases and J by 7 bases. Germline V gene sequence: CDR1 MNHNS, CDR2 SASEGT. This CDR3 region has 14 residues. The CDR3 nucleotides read TGTGCCAGCAGTCCCGGGACAGGTGTAAATGAGCAGTTCTTC. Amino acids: CASSPGTGVNEQFF.

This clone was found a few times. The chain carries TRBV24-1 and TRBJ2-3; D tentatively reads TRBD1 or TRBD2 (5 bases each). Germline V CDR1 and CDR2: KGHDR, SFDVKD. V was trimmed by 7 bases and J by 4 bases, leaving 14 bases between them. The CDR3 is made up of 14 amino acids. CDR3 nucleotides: TGTGCCACCAGCAAACTAGGGGAGTCAGATACGCAGTATTTT. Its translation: CATSKLGESDTQYF.

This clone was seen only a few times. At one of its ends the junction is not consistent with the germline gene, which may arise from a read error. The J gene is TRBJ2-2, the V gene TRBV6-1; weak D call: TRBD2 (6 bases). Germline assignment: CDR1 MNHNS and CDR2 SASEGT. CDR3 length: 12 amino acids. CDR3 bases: TGTGCCAGCAGTGAGAACACCGGGGGGCTGTTTTTT. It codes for CASSENTGGLFF.

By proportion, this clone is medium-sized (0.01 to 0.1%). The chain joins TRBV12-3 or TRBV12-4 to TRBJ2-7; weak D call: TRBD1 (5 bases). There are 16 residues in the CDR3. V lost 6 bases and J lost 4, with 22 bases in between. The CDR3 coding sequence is TGTGCCAGCAGGCCGCCGGGCACGACAGACGGATACGAGCAGTACTTC. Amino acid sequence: CASRPPGTTDGYEQYF.

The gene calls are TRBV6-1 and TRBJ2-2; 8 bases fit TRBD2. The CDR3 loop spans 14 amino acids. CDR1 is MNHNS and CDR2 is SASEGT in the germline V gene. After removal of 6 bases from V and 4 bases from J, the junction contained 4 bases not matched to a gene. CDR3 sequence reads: CASRLAEITGELFF. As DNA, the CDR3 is TGTGCCAGCAGACTAGCGGAGATCACCGGGGAGCTGTTTTTT.

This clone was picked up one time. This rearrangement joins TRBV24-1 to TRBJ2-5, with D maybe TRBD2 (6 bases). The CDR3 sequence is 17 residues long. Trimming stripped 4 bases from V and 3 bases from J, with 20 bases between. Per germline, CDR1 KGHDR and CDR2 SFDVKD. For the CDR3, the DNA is TGTGCCACCAGTGACCAACCCCCTTGGGGGGTCAAAGAGACCCAGTACTTC. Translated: CATSDQPPWGVKETQYF.

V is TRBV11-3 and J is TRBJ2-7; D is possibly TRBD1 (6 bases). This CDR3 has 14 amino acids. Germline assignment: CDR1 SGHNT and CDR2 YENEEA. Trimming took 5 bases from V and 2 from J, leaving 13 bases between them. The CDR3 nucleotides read TGTGCCAGCAGCAAATGGGACACTCCCTACGAGCAGTACTTC. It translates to CASSKWDTPYEQYF.

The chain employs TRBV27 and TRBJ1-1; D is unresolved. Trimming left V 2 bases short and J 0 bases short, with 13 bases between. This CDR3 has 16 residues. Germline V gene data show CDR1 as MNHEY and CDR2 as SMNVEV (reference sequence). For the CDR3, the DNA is TGTGCCAGCAGTTTAGACCCTCAGGCCATGAACACTGAAGCTTTCTTT. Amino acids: CASSLDPQAMNTEAFF.

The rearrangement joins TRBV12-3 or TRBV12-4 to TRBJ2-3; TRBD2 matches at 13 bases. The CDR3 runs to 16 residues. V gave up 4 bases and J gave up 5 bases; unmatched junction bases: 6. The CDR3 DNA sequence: TGTGCCAGCAGTTCTCAACTAGCGGGGGGGATAGATACGCAGTATTTT. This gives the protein CASSSQLAGGIDTQYF.

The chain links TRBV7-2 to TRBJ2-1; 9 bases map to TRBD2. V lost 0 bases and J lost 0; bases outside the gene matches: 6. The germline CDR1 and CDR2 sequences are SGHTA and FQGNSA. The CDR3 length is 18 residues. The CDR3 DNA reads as TGTGCCAGCAGCTTAGCGCAAGGTAGCGGGAGCTCCTACAATGAGCAGTTCTTC. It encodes CASSLAQGSGSSYNEQFF. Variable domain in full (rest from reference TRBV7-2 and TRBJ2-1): GAGVSQSPSNKVTEKGKDVELRCDPISGHTALYWYRQSLGQGLEFLIYFQGNSAPDKSGLPSDRFSAERTGGSVSTLTIQRTQQEDSAVYLCASSLAQGSGSSYNEQFFGPGTRLTVL.